This is a list of T cell receptor beta chains from one sample in a study of blood T cell repertoires in COVID-19. Only in-frame clones appear in the TCRdb table, and some are missing; sequencing was by immunoSEQ multiplex PCR. Altogether over 200,000 clones are present, about 89% being singletons, with the ten largest covering approximately 9.5%. The material sequenced was PBMCs or T cells enriched from blood (not recorded which). The source is a man aged 35-49 years who had recovered from COVID-19. Both conserved end residues are part of each CDR3. A D gene is named only where the DNA matches it firmly. Where a row states a size, it is once, few, many or the class of an expanded clone; other rows omit it.

abundance	v_gene	d_gene	j_gene	CDR3aa	CDR3nt
.	TRBV24-1	TRBD2	TRBJ2-1	CATSDWTSGRTDEQFF	TGTGCCACCAGTGATTGGACTAGCGGGAGGACTGATGAGCAGTTCTTC
.	TRBV19	TRBD2	TRBJ2-1	CASSILSGSSYNEQFF	TGTGCCAGTAGTATCCTCAGCGGGAGCTCCTACAATGAGCAGTTCTTC
.	TRBV5-6	.	TRBJ1-5	CASSSQLEGNQPQHF	TGTGCCAGCAGCTCCCAACTAGAGGGCAATCAGCCCCAGCATTTT
.	TRBV28	.	TRBJ2-1	CASSLSAEYNEQFF	TGTGCCAGCAGTTTATCGGCGGAATACAATGAGCAGTTCTTC
.	TRBV12-5	.	TRBJ2-7	CASGSFPGLQTTDF	TGTGCTAGTGGTTCCTTCCCGGGACTCCAAACGACTGACTTC
.	TRBV19	TRBD2	TRBJ2-7	CASSTSGNYEQYF	TGTGCCAGTAGTACTAGCGGAAACTACGAGCAGTACTTC
.	TRBV5-4	.	TRBJ2-3	CASSLDSNTQYF	TGTGCCAGCAGTTTGGACAGTAATACGCAGTATTTT
.	TRBV7-9	.	TRBJ2-7	CASSSGGLYEQYF	TGTGCCAGCAGCTCGGGGGGCCTCTACGAGCAGTACTTC
.	TRBV27	.	TRBJ1-2	CASSFDRSYGYTF	TGTGCCAGCAGTTTTGACAGGTCCTATGGCTACACCTTC
few	TRBV27	.	TRBJ1-1	CASSLQAFALNTEAFF	TGTGCCAGCAGCTTACAGGCGTTTGCACTGAACACTGAAGCTTTCTTT
.	TRBV7-9	.	TRBJ1-6	CASSSDRPNSPLHF	TGTGCCAGCAGCTCAGACAGGCCCAATTCACCCCTCCACTTT